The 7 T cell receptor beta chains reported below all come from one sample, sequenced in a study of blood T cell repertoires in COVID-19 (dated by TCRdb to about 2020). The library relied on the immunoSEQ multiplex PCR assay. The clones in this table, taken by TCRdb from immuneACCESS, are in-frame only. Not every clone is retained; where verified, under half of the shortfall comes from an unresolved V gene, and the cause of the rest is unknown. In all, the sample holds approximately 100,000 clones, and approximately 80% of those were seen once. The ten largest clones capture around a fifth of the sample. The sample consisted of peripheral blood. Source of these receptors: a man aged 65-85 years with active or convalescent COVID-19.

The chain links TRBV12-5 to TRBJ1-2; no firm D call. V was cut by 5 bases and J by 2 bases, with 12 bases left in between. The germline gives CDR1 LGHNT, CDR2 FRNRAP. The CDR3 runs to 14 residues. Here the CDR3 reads CASGPTRRNYGYTF. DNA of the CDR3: TGTGCTAGTGGTCCGACCCGGAGGAACTATGGCTACACCTTC.

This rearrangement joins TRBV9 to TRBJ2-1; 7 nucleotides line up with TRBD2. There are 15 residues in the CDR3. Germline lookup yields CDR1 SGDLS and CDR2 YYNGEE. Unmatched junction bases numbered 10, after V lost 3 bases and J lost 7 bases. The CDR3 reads CASSDDGAGVNEQFF. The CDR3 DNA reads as TGTGCCAGCAGCGACGACGGCGCGGGAGTGAATGAGCAGTTCTTC.

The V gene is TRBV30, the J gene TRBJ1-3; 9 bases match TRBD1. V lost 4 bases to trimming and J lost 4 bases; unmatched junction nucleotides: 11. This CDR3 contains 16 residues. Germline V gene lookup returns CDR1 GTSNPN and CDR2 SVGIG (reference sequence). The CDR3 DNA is TGTGCCTGGACTTCACCCGGGACAGGGTGGGGAAACACCATATATTTT. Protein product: CAWTSPGTGWGNTIYF.

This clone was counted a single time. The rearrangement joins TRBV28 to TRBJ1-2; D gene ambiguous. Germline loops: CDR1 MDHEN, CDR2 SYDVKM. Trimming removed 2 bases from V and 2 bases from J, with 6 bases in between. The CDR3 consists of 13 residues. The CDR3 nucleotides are TGTGCCAGCAGTTTACAGGTCAACTATGGCTACACCTTC. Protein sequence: CASSLQVNYGYTF.

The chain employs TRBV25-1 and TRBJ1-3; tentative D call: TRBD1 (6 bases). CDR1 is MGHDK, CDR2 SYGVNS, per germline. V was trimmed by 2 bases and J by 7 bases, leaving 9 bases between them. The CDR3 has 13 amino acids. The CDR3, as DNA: TGTGCCAGCAGTGAAGCAGGGGTGAACACCATATATTTT. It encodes CASSEAGVNTIYF.

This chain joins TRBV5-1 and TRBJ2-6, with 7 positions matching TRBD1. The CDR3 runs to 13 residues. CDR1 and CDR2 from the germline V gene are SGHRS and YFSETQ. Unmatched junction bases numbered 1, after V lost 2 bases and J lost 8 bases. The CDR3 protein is CASSLQGTNVLTF. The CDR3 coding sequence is TGCGCCAGCAGCTTACAGGGGACCAACGTCCTGACTTTC. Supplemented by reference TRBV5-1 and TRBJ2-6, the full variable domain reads KAGVTQTPRYLIKTRGQQVTLSCSPISGHRSVSWYQQTPGQGLQFLFEYFSETQRNKGNFPGRFSGRQFSNSRSEMNVSTLELGDSALYLCASSLQGTNVLTFGAGSRLTVL.

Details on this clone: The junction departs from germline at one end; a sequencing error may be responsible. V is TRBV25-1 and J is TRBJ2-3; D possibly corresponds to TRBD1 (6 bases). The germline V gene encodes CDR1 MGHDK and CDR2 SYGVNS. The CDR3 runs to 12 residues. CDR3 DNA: TGTGCCAGCAGTAAACAGGGAGATGCGCAGTATTTT. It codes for CASSKQGDAQYF.